Below, 28 T cell receptor beta chains from the same sample are listed, as sequenced in a study of blood T cell repertoires in COVID-19. Data came from immunoSEQ multiplex PCR; TCRdb stores just in-frame clones and leaves some out. This sample has more than 150,000 clones, with 80% to 85% found just once. Material for sequencing was peripheral blood. These receptors were obtained from a woman aged 35 to 49 with acute or convalescent COVID-19.

The chain has TRBV7-2 and TRBJ1-1; no definite D call. The V and J ends lost 5 bases and 2 bases respectively, with 18 bases between them. In germline, CDR1 is SGHTA, CDR2 FQGNSA. The length of the CDR3 is 16 residues. DNA for the CDR3: TGTGCCAGCAGCGCCGGCGCAGGAGGGTTTAACACTGAAGCTTTCTTT. Translation: CASSAGAGGFNTEAFF. The whole variable domain, filled in from reference TRBV7-2 and TRBJ1-1, reads GAGVSQSPSNKVTEKGKDVELRCDPISGHTALYWYRQSLGQGLEFLIYFQGNSAPDKSGLPSDRFSAERTGGSVSTLTIQRTQQEDSAVYLCASSAGAGGFNTEAFFGQGTRLTVV.

This sequence joins TRBV5-1 and TRBJ2-7; D is possibly TRBD2 (5 bases). The V and J ends lost 0 bases and 5 bases respectively, with 12 bases between them. Per germline, CDR1 SGHRS and CDR2 YFSETQ. The CDR3 totals 14 residues. The CDR3 DNA reads as TGCGCCAGCAGCTTGGTTGAGGGTAGTAACGAGCAGTACTTC. It translates to CASSLVEGSNEQYF.

This clone was seen a handful of times. The rearrangement uses TRBV10-2 and TRBJ2-1; D is possibly TRBD2 (6 bases). V was pared by 2 bases and J by 8 bases, with 7 bases between. This CDR3 comprises 12 residues. Germline V gene data show CDR1 as WSHSY and CDR2 as SAAADI. CDR3 loop: CASSEAGYEQFF. CDR3 nucleotide sequence: TGCGCCAGCAGTGAGGCGGGGTATGAGCAGTTCTTC.

The chain combines TRBV5-6 with TRBJ2-7; 7 bases are shared with TRBD1. The CDR3 contains 14 residues. V was pared by 5 bases and J by 2 bases, with 7 bases of the junction left unmatched. Germline loops: CDR1 SGHDT, CDR2 YYEEEE. CDR3 DNA: TGTGCCAGCAGGGACCGACAGGGAACCTACGAGCAGTACTTC. Protein: CASRDRQGTYEQYF.

This chain uses TRBV15 with TRBJ1-2; 7 nucleotides match TRBD1. Germline lookup yields CDR1 LNHNV and CDR2 YYDKDF (reference sequence). This CDR3 region has 15 residues. After removal of 2 bases from V and 4 bases from J, the junction contained 7 bases not matched to a gene. CDR3 bases: TGTGCCACCAGCAGAACCGCCGGGACAGTCTATGGCTACACCTTC. It yields the protein CATSRTAGTVYGYTF.

V is TRBV5-6 and J is TRBJ2-7, with 8 positions matching TRBD1. The germline CDR1 and CDR2 sequences are SGHDT and YYEEEE. The trim removed 0 bases at V and 3 bases at J, leaving 2 bases unmatched. The CDR3 is made up of 14 amino acids. In DNA, the CDR3 is TGTGCCAGCAGCTTGGGGGACAGGAGCTACGAGCAGTACTTC. Its translation: CASSLGDRSYEQYF. Full variable domain (outside the CDR3, taken from reference TRBV5-6 and TRBJ2-7): DAGVTQSPTHLIKTRGQQVTLRCSPKSGHDTVSWYQQALGQGPQFIFQYYEEEERQRGNFPDRFSGHQFPNYSSELNVNALLLGDSALYLCASSLGDRSYEQYFGPGTRLTVT.

The rearrangement joins TRBV7-9 to TRBJ2-3; D perhaps matches TRBD2 (6 bases). The V gene's germline CDR1 is SEHNR and CDR2 FQNEAQ (reference sequence). V gave up 2 bases and J gave up 8 bases, with 20 bases separating them. The CDR3 totals 16 residues. CDR3 nucleotide sequence: TGTGCCAGCAGCTTAAGTTCGGGGGTAGGAGCGAGTACGCAGTATTTT. It translates to CASSLSSGVGASTQYF.

J is TRBJ2-5 and V is TRBV11-2; TRBD2 aligns across 10 bases. Germline V gene lookup returns CDR1 SGHAT and CDR2 FQNNGV. This CDR3 has 16 amino acids. After removal of 3 bases from V and 5 bases from J, the junction contained 9 bases not matched to a gene. CDR3 DNA: TGTGCCAGCAGCTTCGGCAGCGGGGGGGCCGGGGAGACCCAGTACTTC. Translation gives CASSFGSGGAGETQYF.

This chain links TRBV5-4 with TRBJ1-4, with D tentatively TRBD1 (5 bases). Looked up from germline, CDR1 is SGHNT and CDR2 is YYREEE (reference sequence). Trimming removed 2 bases at V and 3 bases at J, with 14 bases between. The CDR3 has 16 amino acids. The CDR3 spells CASSFGGITANEKLFF. The CDR3 bases are TGTGCCAGCAGCTTCGGGGGGATCACAGCTAATGAAAAACTGTTTTTT.

The CDR3 DNA reads TGTGCCAGCAGCCAAACTTCCTTCCATGAAAAACTGTTTTTT. This encodes CASSQTSFHEKLFF. The V call is TRBV3-1 (or the pseudogene TRBV3-2), the J call TRBJ1-4, with no clear D. The germline gives CDR1 LGHDT, CDR2 YNNKEL (reference sequence). This CDR3 region has 14 residues. Trimming stripped 2 bases from V and 6 bases from J, with 10 bases between.

The V gene is TRBV5-6, the J gene TRBJ1-2; D is possibly TRBD1 (6 bases). The V gene lost 4 bases and the J gene lost 8 bases, with 15 bases spanning the gap. The CDR3 sequence is 13 residues long. CDR1 and CDR2 from the germline V gene are SGHDT and YYEEEE. The DNA for the CDR3 is TGTGCCAGCAGCATAGTACAGGGTTTCGGCTACACCTTC. It codes for CASSIVQGFGYTF.

This clone was seen a few times. This chain uses TRBV24-1 with TRBJ2-5; tentatively, D is TRBD2 (5 bases). CDR1 is KGHDR and CDR2 is SFDVKD in the germline V gene. V was cut by 4 bases and J by 5 bases, with 16 bases left in between. The CDR3 is made up of 15 amino acids. The CDR3 coding sequence is TGTGCCACCAGTGAATACCGGGGAAATATCGAGACCCAGTACTTC. Its protein is CATSEYRGNIETQYF.

V is TRBV5-5 and J is TRBJ2-7; D is possibly TRBD2 (5 bases). With 0 bases removed from V and 3 bases from J, the gap between germline ends came to 16 bases. Germline-derived CDR1 and CDR2 are SGHKS and YYEKEE (reference sequence). The CDR3 runs 16 residues. CDR3 loop: CASSLASGGHNYEQYF. For the CDR3, the DNA is TGTGCCAGCAGCTTGGCTTCGGGCGGGCATAACTACGAGCAGTACTTC.

This sequence joins TRBV6-6 and TRBJ1-6; a weak D match, TRBD1 (6 bases). Trimming cost V 6 bases and J 3 bases, with 9 bases left between them. The CDR3 has 14 amino acids. CDR1 is MNHNY, CDR2 SVGAGI, per germline (reference sequence). The chain's CDR3 is CASRKTGYNSPLHF. Written as DNA, the CDR3 is TGTGCCAGCAGAAAGACAGGCTATAATTCACCCCTCCACTTT.

The V gene is TRBV19, the J gene TRBJ1-6; 7 bases map to TRBD1. J gave up 6 bases and V 8 bases, and 7 bases lay outside the gene matches. The length of the CDR3 is 14 residues. CDR1 is LNHDA and CDR2 is SQIVND in the germline V gene (reference sequence). In DNA form, the CDR3 reads TGTGCCAGTGGCAGACAGGGTAGTAATTCACCCCTCCACTTT. Protein sequence: CASGRQGSNSPLHF.

The chain is built from TRBV3-1 (or the pseudogene TRBV3-2) and TRBJ2-7; the match to TRBD2 covers 7 bases. CDR3 length: 15 residues. V gave up 4 bases and J gave up 0 bases; unmatched junction bases: 6. CDR1 is LGHDT, CDR2 YNNKEL, per germline (reference sequence). In nucleotides, the CDR3 is TGTGCCAGCAGCCCCCTGGGCGGGAGCTCCTACGAGCAGTACTTC. It codes for CASSPLGGSSYEQYF.

The rearrangement links TRBV13 to TRBJ2-3, with a possible D match to TRBD1 (5 bases). CDR1 and CDR2 (germline): PRHDT, FYEKMQ (reference sequence). V was trimmed by 8 bases and J by 0 bases, leaving 9 bases between them. The CDR3 loop spans 13 amino acids. CDR3 protein: CASQQGSTDTQYF. The CDR3 DNA follows: TGTGCCAGCCAGCAGGGCAGCACAGATACGCAGTATTTT. The full variable domain, its missing parts supplied by reference TRBV13 and TRBJ2-3, is AAGVIQSPRHLIKEKRETATLKCYPIPRHDTVYWYQQGPGQDPQFLISFYEKMQSDKGSIPDRFSAQQFSDYHSELNMSSLELGDSALYFCASQQGSTDTQYFGPGTRLTVL.

The chain carries TRBV6-5 and TRBJ1-5, with D possibly matching TRBD1 (6 bases). Germline values: CDR1 MNHEY, CDR2 SVGAGI. V was clipped by 6 bases and J by 7 bases, with 16 bases between them. The CDR3 loop spans 14 amino acids. CDR3 bases: TGTGCCAGCAGGAAAACAGGGCTTCAGCAGCCCCAGCATTTT. Translation: CASRKTGLQQPQHF.

This chain connects TRBV6-1 to TRBJ2-1; D is perhaps TRBD1 (5 bases). CDR1 MNHNS and CDR2 SASEGT come from the germline V gene. The germline V and J ends were trimmed by 1 base and 7 bases, with 11 bases remaining between them. This CDR3 spans 14 amino acids. CDR3 loop: CASSEVVRVNEQFF. CDR3 sequence (DNA): TGTGCCAGCAGTGAAGTGGTCAGGGTAAATGAGCAGTTCTTC.

This chain joins TRBV7-9 and TRBJ1-4, with TRBD1 matching over 7 bases. This CDR3 spans 17 amino acids. The germline CDR1 and CDR2 sequences are SEHNR and FQNEAQ (reference sequence). Trimming at V came to 5 bases and at J to 3 bases, leaving 12 bases not matched to a gene. CDR3 in DNA: TGTGCCAGCAGCCTTTCGAGGGGGCGAACAGCTAATGAAAAACTGTTTTTT. It specifies CASSLSRGRTANEKLFF.

The V call is TRBV28, the J call TRBJ2-2; perhaps TRBD2 as D (5 bases). The germline V gene encodes CDR1 MDHEN and CDR2 SYDVKM. The CDR3 is 15 residues long. Trimming pared 3 bases from V and 4 bases from J, leaving 12 bases between. CDR3 DNA sequence: TGTGCCAGCAGTTTGCCGAGGGAGACCACCGGGGAGCTGTTTTTT. Amino acids: CASSLPRETTGELFF.

The chain combines TRBV19 with TRBJ1-5; D call uncertain. The ends were cut back, 3 bases at V and 6 bases at J, with 21 bases in the middle. This CDR3 is 17 amino acids long. Germline V gene lookup returns CDR1 LNHDA and CDR2 SQIVND (reference sequence). CDR3 in amino acids: CASSIHLLIGGSQPQHF. CDR3 DNA sequence: TGTGCCAGTAGTATCCACCTACTCATTGGTGGTAGTCAGCCCCAGCATTTT.

This clone was detected only once. The rearrangement uses TRBV27 and TRBJ2-7; 10 bases line up with TRBD2. Germline V lookup: CDR1 MNHEY, CDR2 SMNVEV (reference sequence). CDR3 size: 17 residues. Unmatched junction bases numbered 10, after V lost 3 bases and J lost 2 bases. The CDR3 nucleotides read TGTGCCAGCAGTTTCTTGGCTAGCGGGAGTCGGGCCTACGAGCAGTACTTC. It codes for CASSFLASGSRAYEQYF.

This clone has just a few counts. The chain combines TRBV21-1 with TRBJ2-7; TRBD1 is taken as the D call from the table, unchecked against the DNA. TRBV21-1 is recorded as a pseudogene. There are 18 residues in the CDR3. CDR3 amino acids: CASSPILDRAPIFYEQYF. The CDR3 DNA reads TGTGCCAGCAGCCCAATTTTGGACAGGGCCCCCATATTTTACGAGCAGTACTTC.

The chain combines TRBV30 with TRBJ2-1, with 9 bases identical to TRBD2. The V segment lost 5 bases and the J segment 7 bases; nucleotides outside the gene matches: 3. CDR1 and CDR2 from the germline V gene are GTSNPN and SVGIG (reference sequence). This CDR3 spans 12 amino acids. CDR3 nucleotides: TGTGCCTGGGTTGCGGGGGGGAATGAGCAGTTCTTC. Translated: CAWVAGGNEQFF.

This chain joins TRBV27 and TRBJ2-1; 8 positions agree with TRBD2. Germline values: CDR1 MNHEY, CDR2 SMNVEV (reference sequence). CDR3 length: 12 amino acids. Trimming at V came to 6 bases and at J to 15 bases, leaving 10 bases not matched to a gene. CDR3 bases: TGTGCCAGCAGCACCACCGGGACTAGGTGGTTCTTC. This encodes CASSTTGTRWFF.

This clone was seen only a few times. The genes are TRBV6-1 and TRBJ1-1, with D unclear. From germline, CDR1 is MNHNS and CDR2 SASEGT. The CDR3 spans 15 residues. V lost 1 base and J lost 0, with 9 bases in between. This chain's CDR3 is CASSEGRRMNTEAFF. Here the CDR3 DNA reads TGTGCCAGCAGTGAAGGGCGGCGAATGAACACTGAAGCTTTCTTT.

This CDR3 is CATSLGQGVVNEQFF. The CDR3 bases are TGTGCCACCAGCCTGGGACAGGGCGTTGTCAATGAGCAGTTCTTC. This chain joins TRBV2 and TRBJ2-1; TRBD1 aligns across 9 bases. This CDR3 is built from 15 residues. Germline V CDR1 and CDR2: SNHLY, FYNNEI. With V trimmed by 10 bases and J by 6 bases, 13 bases remained unmatched.